This T cell receptor (beta chain) was sequenced during a study of blood T cells in healthy people across ages (dated by TCRdb to between 2014 and 2017). Concerning the study at large: In model experiments, roughly one uniquely barcoded TCR beta cDNA molecule per two T cells was captured by template switching. To track age-related changes in TCR beta repertoire diversity, the study relied on deep sequencing normalized with unique cDNA molecular identifiers. The donors were divided into four age groups: young (average around 16 years), middle-aged (approximately 39), aged (about 56) and long-lived (approximately 74). To avoid experimental bias, donors of different ages were spread randomly across the sequencing lanes. The study analyzed two additional independent replicas of 1 million unique cDNA reads from the same blood draw for two donors, one aged 18 to 29 and one aged 80 or older.

A remark on this clonotype: Its antigen remains unidentified. No base quality values were provided; no much bigger clone lies one nucleotide off.

The V and J ends are trimmed by 0 bases and 5 bases, leaving 14 bases between them. Counted from cysteine to phenylalanine, this CDR3 has 15 amino acids. The read is trimmed to its CDR3 DNA, 45 bases read in frame from base 1. The germline V gene (reference sequence) yields DFQATT for CDR1 and SNEGSKA for CDR2. The paper as a whole reports these results and caveats: A strong correlation was found between observed TCR beta diversity and the percentage of naive T cells measured by flow cytometry. Estimates of total diversity based on one million sequenced T cells were regarded as lower bounds and as underestimates. Bulk unsorted PBMC profiling prevented conclusive comparison of naive and antigen-experienced compartments. Compared with the aged group, the long-lived group had more naive CD4+ T cells, fewer expanded clones and increased TCR diversity, a pattern suggesting age selection. As age increased, observed TCR beta diversity per million T cells dropped in a roughly linear way, and a significant reduction was already evident by age roughly 36. Because the CMV infection status of the donors was unknown, age-related changes in expanded clonotypes may potentially have been confounded.

Library creation used 5' RACE. Reads for this sample came from an Illumina HiSeq 2500. A second PCR of roughly 6 to 11 cycles was performed with a sample-barcoded 5' primer and a J-beta primer mix. A unique molecular identifier was introduced onto each TCR beta cDNA molecule by a template-switch 5' adaptor carrying 12 random nucleotides. Each sample yielded at least 2.5 million CDR3-containing paired-end reads. All of the RNA was converted into first-strand cDNA using the Mint cDNA synthesis kit, with a TRBC-specific oligonucleotide serving as the primer. Following uracil-DNA glycosylase treatment, all cDNA underwent a first 18-cycle PCR with the universal primers M1SS and BC2_uni_R. On the study's bioinformatics: For normalization, 1 million high-quality reads, each with a distinct molecular identifier, were randomly selected from each sample. Reads with shared molecular identifiers were discarded instead of being binned into consensus sequences. CDR3 identification, clonotype clustering and error correction used MiTCR with a Q25 quality threshold and the strictest error-elimination algorithm. Lower-bound total TCR beta diversity was estimated with a nonparametric unseen species model using Euler transformation. Through fastp at Q25 and MiXCR, TCRdb rebuilt clones from the public reads, retaining in-frame beta chains. Each entry merges the rows of one CDR3 protein and shows their most common DNA and genes. These V and J calls rely on TCRdb rather than the paper's analysis. This sample gives about 780,000 distinct CDR3 sequences in total; less than 60% of them show up just once. The top ten clones comprise around 18% of the sample.

Systemically healthy Caucasian individuals from Russia, some 36 in total and aged about 6 to 100 years, were included as donors. Approximately 10 milliliters of peripheral blood were collected from each donor into EDTA-treated Vacutainer tubes. PBMCs were isolated by Ficoll-Paque density-gradient centrifugation, with at least 7 million obtained per sample. Trizol reagent was used to extract total RNA from the PBMCs, yielding at least 6 micrograms per sample. For every donor, flow cytometry on a PBMC aliquot measured the percentage of naive CD45RAhigh/CD27high T cells. This TCR was sampled from a man at least 80 years old in good health. Rearrangement joined TRBV20-1 to TRBJ2-1; the D gene is perhaps TRBD1, from 6 matching bases. Material for sequencing was blood. The DNA reads as follows: TGCAGTGCTAGAGATCAGGGGCGGAGCAACAATGAGCAGTTCTTC. Its amino acids are CSARDQGRSNNEQFF.